The rows below give T cell receptor beta chains drawn from one sample of a study of a mutant IDH1 vaccine in newly diagnosed glioma. This table comes from immunoSEQ multiplex PCR, and its TCRdb copy is limited to in-frame clones, with some not included. The data contain 59,000 or so clones, approximately 91% of them seen just once; the ten biggest clones take up roughly 2.7%. This material consisted of PBMCs, taken from a glioma patient treated with radiotherapy, temozolomide or both. These receptors were collected from a man aged 50-59 years with glioma. The CDR3 runs from the conserved cysteine through the conserved F or W. A D gene is named only where the DNA matches it firmly. Size is omitted from some rows. Given values are once, few, many or a class for expanded clones.

j_gene	v_gene	abundance	d_gene	CDR3nt	CDR3aa
TRBJ1-1	TRBV7-9	-	-	TGTGCCAGCAGCCCTTCCGACAGAAACACTGAAGCTTTCTTT	CASSPSDRNTEAFF
TRBJ1-4	TRBV30	once	TRBD1	TGTGCCTGGAGTATATGGCAGGGGGATGAAAAACTGTTTTTT	CAWSIWQGDEKLFF
TRBJ1-4	TRBV6-5	-	-	TGTGCCAGCAGTTACAGAGGGGACTCAACTAATGAAAAACTGTTTTTT	CASSYRGDSTNEKLFF
TRBJ2-6	TRBV28	-	-	TGTGCCACTCGGACCGCCGCGGAGGCCAACGTCCTGACTTTC	CATRTAAEANVLTF
TRBJ1-1	TRBV9	-	-	TGTGCCAGCAGCGTAGCCGTAGGGGACACTGAAGCTTTCTTT	CASSVAVGDTEAFF
TRBJ2-3	TRBV4-1	once	-	TGCGCCAGCAGCCAATTGGCAGGGGGCACAGATACGCAGTATTTT	CASSQLAGGTDTQYF
TRBJ1-2	TRBV18	few	TRBD1	TGTGCCAGCTCACCCACGGGGGACAGGTCCGGCTACACCTTC	CASSPTGDRSGYTF
TRBJ2-7	TRBV14	-	TRBD2	TGTGCCAGCAGCCAAGACTTAGCGGGGCCCGAGCAGTACTTC	CASSQDLAGPEQYF
TRBJ2-7	TRBV7-9	-	TRBD2	TGTGCCAGCAGCCTGGGGACTAGCGGGGGTAACGAGCAGTACTTC	CASSLGTSGGNEQYF
TRBJ1-3	TRBV5-1	-	-	TGCGCCAGCAGCGCGGGACCGTACTCTGGAAACACCATATATTTT	CASSAGPYSGNTIYF
TRBJ1-3	TRBV7-9	-	TRBD1	TGTGCCAGCAGCTTACAGGACAGGGCGGCCGGAAACACCATATATTTT	CASSLQDRAAGNTIYF